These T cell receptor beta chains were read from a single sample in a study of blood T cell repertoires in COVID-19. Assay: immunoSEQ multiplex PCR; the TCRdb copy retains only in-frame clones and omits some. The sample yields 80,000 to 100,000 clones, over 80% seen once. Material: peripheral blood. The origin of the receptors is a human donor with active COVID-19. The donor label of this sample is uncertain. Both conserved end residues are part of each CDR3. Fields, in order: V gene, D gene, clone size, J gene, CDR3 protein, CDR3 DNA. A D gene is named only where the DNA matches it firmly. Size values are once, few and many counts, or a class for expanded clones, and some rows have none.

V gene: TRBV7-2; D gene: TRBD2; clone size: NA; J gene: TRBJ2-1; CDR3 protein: CASSPLGGGASEQFF; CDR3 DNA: TGTGCCAGCAGCCCCCTTGGCGGGGGGGCGAGTGAGCAGTTCTTC
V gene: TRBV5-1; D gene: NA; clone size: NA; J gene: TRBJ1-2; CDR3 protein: CASSLVPGSGYGYTF; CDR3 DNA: TGCGCCAGCAGCTTGGTTCCTGGTTCCGGCTATGGCTACACCTTC
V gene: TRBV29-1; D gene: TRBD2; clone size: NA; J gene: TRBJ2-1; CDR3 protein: CSAGTSGGPFYNEQFF; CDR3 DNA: TGCAGCGCTGGGACTAGCGGGGGCCCATTCTACAATGAGCAGTTCTTC
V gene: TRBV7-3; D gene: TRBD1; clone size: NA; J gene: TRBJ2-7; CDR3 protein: CASSPRTGDYEQYF; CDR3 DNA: TGTGCCAGCAGCCCACGGACAGGGGACTACGAGCAGTACTTC
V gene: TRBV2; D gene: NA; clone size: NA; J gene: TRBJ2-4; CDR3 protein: CASSFSGLGKNIQYF; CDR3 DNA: TGTGCCAGCAGTTTTTCCGGGTTGGGCAAAAACATTCAGTACTTC
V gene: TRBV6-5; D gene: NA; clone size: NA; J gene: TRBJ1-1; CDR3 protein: CASRTTASPTEAFF; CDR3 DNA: TGTGCCAGCAGGACGACAGCATCCCCCACTGAAGCTTTCTTT
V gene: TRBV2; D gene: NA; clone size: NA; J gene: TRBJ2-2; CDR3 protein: CASRKETSSSGELFF; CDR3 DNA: TGTGCCAGCAGGAAAGAGACTAGTTCTTCCGGGGAGCTGTTTTTT
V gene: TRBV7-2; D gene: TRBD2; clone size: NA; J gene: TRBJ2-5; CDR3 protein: CASSLAGRGGRKTQYF; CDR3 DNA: TGTGCCAGCAGCTTAGCAGGGCGGGGGGGCCGAAAGACCCAGTACTTC
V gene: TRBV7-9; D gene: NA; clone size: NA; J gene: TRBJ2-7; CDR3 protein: CASTPGGRNYEQYF; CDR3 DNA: TGTGCCAGCACCCCCGGGGGACGGAACTACGAGCAGTACTTC
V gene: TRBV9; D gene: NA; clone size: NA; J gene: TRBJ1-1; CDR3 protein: CASSPPRAGTNTEAFF; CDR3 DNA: TGTGCCAGCAGCCCCCCGAGGGCAGGAACGAACACTGAAGCTTTCTTT
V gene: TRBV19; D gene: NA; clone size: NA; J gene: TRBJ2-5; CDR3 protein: CASKYLCIGGGETQYF; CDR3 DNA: TGTGCCAGTAAGTACCTTTGTATCGGGGGAGGAGAGACCCAGTACTTC
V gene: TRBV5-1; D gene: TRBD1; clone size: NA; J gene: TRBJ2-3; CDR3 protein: CASSASPGTGGGDTQYF; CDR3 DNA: TGCGCCAGCAGCGCTAGCCCCGGGACAGGGGGCGGGGATACGCAGTATTTT
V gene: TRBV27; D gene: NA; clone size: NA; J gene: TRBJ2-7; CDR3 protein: CASSPRGQLSYEQYF; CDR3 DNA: TGTGCCAGCAGCCCCAGGGGCCAACTCTCCTACGAGCAGTACTTC
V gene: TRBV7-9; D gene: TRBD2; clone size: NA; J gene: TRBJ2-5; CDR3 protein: CASSPTSGGAETQYF; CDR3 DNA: TGTGCCAGCAGCCCGACTAGCGGGGGGGCAGAGACCCAGTACTTC
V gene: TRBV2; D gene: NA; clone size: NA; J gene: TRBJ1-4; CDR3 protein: CASRVGDNFPLGEKLFF; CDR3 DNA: TGTGCCAGCAGGGTGGGGGACAATTTCCCCCTGGGTGAAAAACTGTTTTTT
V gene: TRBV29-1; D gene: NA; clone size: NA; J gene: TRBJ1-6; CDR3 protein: CVRVFDSPLHF; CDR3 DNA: TGCGTCAGGGTATTCGATTCACCCCTCCACTTT
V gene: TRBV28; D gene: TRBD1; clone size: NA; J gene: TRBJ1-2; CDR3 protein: CASSQTGQGNYGYTF; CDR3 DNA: TGTGCCAGCAGCCAGACCGGACAGGGGAACTATGGCTACACCTTC
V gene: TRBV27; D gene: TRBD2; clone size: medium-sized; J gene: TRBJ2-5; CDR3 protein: CASSSGGAFVRAQYF; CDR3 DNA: TGTGCCAGCAGTAGCGGGGGGGCATTCGTGAGGGCCCAGTACTTC
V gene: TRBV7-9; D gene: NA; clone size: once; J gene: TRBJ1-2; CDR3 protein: CASSYDSLYGYTF; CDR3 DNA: TGTGCCAGCAGCTACGACAGTCTCTATGGCTACACCTTC
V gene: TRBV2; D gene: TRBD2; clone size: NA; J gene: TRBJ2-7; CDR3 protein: CASSTHGLESSEQYF; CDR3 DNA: TGTGCCAGCAGTACTCACGGACTAGAATCCAGCGAGCAGTACTTC
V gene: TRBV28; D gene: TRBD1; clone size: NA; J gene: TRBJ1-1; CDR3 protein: CASSETGGGTEAFF; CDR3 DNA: TGTGCCAGCAGTGAGACAGGGGGCGGCACTGAAGCTTTCTTT
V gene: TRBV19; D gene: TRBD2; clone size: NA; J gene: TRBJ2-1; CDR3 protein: CASSLAGVSNEQFF; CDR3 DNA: TGTGCCAGTAGCCTAGCGGGGGTCAGCAATGAGCAGTTCTTC
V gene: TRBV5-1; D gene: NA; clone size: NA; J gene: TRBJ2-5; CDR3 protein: CASSLERAGQETQYF; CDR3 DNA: TGCGCCAGCAGCTTGGAGCGCGCGGGTCAAGAGACCCAGTACTTC
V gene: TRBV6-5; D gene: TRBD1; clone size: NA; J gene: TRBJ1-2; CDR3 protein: CASSKDRGGYGYTF; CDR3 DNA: TGTGCCAGCTCGAAGGACAGGGGTGGCTATGGCTACACCTTC
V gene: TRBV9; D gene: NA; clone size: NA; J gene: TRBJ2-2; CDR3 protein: CASSPRTERMNTGELFF; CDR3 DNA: TGTGCCAGCAGCCCGAGAACAGAACGAATGAACACCGGGGAGCTGTTTTTT
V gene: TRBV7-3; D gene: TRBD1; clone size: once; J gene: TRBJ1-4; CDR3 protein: CASSLNGQGGEKLFF; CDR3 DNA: TGTGCCAGCAGCTTAAATGGACAGGGCGGTGAAAAACTGTTTTTT
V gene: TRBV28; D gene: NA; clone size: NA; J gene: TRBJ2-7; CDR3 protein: CASTSGLEQYF; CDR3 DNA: TGTGCCAGCACCTCAGGCCTCGAGCAGTACTTC
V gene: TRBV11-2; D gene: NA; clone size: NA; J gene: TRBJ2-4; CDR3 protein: CASSYYRDENIQYF; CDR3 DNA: TGTGCCAGCAGCTATTACAGAGACGAAAACATTCAGTACTTC
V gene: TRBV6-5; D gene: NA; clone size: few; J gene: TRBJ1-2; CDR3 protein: CASTAGVGEGYGYTF; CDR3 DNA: TGTGCCAGCACTGCCGGGGTCGGCGAGGGCTATGGCTACACCTTC
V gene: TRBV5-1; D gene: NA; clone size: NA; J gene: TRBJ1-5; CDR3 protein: CASSLGGQFNQPQHF; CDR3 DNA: TGCGCCAGCAGCTTGGGAGGACAGTTCAATCAGCCCCAGCATTTT
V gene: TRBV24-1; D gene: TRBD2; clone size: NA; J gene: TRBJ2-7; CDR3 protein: CATSAAGSYEQYF; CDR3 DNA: TGTGCCACTTCGGCAGCGGGGTCCTACGAGCAGTACTTC
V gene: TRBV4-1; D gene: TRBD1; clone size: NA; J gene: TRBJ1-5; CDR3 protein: CASSQPTGDHGNQPQHF; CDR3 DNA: TGCGCCAGCAGCCAGCCTACAGGGGATCACGGCAATCAGCCCCAGCATTTT
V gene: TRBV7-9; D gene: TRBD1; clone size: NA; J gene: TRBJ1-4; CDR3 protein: CASSLRQGAGGAEKLFF; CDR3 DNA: TGTGCCAGCAGCCTCCGACAGGGGGCAGGCGGAGCCGAAAAACTGTTTTTT
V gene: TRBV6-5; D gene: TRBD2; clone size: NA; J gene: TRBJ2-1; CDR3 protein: CASREGLGVLDEQFF; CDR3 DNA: TGTGCCAGCAGGGAGGGACTAGGTGTCCTCGATGAGCAGTTCTTC
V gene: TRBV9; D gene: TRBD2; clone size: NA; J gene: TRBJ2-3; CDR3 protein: CASSVATPGLAGGRTDTQYF; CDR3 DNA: TGTGCCAGCAGCGTAGCTACTCCGGGACTAGCGGGGGGCCGCACAGATACGCAGTATTTT
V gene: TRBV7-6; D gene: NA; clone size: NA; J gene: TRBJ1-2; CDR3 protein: CARKDSQPYGYTF; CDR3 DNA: TGTGCCAGGAAAGACAGTCAACCTTATGGCTACACCTTC
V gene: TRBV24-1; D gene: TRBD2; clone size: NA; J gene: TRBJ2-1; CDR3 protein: CATSDPGTRSTYNEQFF; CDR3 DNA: TGTGCCACCAGTGACCCCGGGACTAGGTCCACCTACAATGAGCAGTTCTTC
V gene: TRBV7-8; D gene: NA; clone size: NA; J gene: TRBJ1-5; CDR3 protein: CASSLVGDNQPQHF; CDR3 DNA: TGTGCCAGCAGCCTGGTGGGAGACAATCAGCCCCAGCATTTT
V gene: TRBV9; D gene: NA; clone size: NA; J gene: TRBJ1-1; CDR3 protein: CASSVMDMNTEAFF; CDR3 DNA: TGTGCCAGCAGCGTGATGGACATGAACACTGAAGCTTTCTTT
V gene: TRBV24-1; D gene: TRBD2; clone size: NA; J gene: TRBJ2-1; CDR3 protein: CATSGGGNEQFF; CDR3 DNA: TGTGCCACCAGTGGGGGGGGGAATGAGCAGTTCTTC
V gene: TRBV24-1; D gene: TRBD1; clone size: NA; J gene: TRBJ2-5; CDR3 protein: CATSAGTGGGETQYF; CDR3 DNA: TGTGCCACCAGTGCCGGGACAGGGGGAGGAGAGACCCAGTACTTC
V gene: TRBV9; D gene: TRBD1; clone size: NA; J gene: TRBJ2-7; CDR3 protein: CASSATGGWFEQYF; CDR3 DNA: TGTGCCAGCAGCGCCACAGGGGGATGGTTCGAGCAGTACTTC
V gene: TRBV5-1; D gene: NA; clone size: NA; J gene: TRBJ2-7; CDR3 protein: CASSLGLDGSYEQYF; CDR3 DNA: TGCGCCAGCAGCTTGGGACTAGACGGCTCCTACGAGCAGTACTTC
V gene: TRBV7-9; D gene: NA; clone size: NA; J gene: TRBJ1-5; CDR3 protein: CASSLAGGYNQPQHF; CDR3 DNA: TGTGCCAGCAGCTTAGCGGGCGGGTACAATCAGCCCCAGCATTTT
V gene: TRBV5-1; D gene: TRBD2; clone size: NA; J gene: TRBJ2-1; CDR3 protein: CASSLIVAGVYNEQFF; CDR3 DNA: TGCGCCAGCAGCTTAATAGTAGCGGGGGTTTACAATGAGCAGTTCTTC
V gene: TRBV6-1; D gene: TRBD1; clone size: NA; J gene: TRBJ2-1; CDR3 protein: CASSDWAGGSYNEQFF; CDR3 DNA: TGTGCCAGCAGTGACTGGGCAGGGGGATCCTACAATGAGCAGTTCTTC
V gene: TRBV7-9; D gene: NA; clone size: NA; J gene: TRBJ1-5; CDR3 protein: CASRSGYWDNQPQHF; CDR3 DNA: TGTGCCAGCAGGTCAGGGTACTGGGACAATCAGCCCCAGCATTTT
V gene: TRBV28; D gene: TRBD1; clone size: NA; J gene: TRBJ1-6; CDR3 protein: CASSYKGATNNSPLHF; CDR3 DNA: TGTGCCAGCAGCTACAAGGGGGCAACCAATAATTCACCCCTCCACTTT
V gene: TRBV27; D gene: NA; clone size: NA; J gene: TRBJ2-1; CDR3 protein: CASSFTGGITFF; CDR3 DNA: TGTGCCAGCAGTTTCACCGGGGGTATAACGTTCTTC
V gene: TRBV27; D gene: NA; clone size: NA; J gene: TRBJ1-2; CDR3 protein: CASGFIDGYTF; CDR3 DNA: TGTGCCAGCGGCTTTATCGATGGCTACACCTTC
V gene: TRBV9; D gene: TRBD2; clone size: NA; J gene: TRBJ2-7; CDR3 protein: CASSVGSGASYEQYF; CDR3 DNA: TGTGCCAGCAGCGTCGGGAGCGGGGCGTCCTACGAGCAGTACTTC
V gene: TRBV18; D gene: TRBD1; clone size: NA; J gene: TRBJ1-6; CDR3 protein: CASSPSQGESYNSPLHF; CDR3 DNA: TGTGCCAGCTCACCTTCACAGGGGGAGTCCTATAATTCACCCCTCCACTTT
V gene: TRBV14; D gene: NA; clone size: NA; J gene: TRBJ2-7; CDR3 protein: CASSQEGGWDSETYEQYF; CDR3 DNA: TGTGCCAGCAGCCAAGAAGGAGGGTGGGACTCCGAAACCTACGAGCAGTACTTC
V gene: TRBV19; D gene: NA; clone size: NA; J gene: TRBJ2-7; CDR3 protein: CASKSTGETAAEQYF; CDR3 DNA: TGTGCCAGTAAATCGACCGGGGAAACGGCCGCCGAGCAGTACTTC
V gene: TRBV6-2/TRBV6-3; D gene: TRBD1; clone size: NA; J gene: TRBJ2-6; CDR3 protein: CASSYSRETGTGANVLTF; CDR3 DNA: TGTGCCAGCAGTTACTCGAGGGAGACAGGGACTGGGGCCAACGTCCTGACTTTC